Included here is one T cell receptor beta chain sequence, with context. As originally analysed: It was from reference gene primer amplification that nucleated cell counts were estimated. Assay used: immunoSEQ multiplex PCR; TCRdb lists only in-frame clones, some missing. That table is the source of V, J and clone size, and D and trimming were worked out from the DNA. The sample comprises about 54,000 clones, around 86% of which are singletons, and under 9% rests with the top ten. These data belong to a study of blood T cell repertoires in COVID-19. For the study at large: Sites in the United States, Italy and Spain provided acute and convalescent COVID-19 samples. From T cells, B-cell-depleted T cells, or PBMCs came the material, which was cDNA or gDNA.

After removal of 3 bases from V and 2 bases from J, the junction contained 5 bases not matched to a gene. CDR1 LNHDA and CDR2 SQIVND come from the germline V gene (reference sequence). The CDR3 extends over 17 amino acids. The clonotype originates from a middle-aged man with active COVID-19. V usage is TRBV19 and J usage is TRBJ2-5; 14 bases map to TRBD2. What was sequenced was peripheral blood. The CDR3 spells CASSMGGTSGGQETQYF. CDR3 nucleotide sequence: TGTGCCAGTAGTATGGGCGGGACTAGCGGGGGACAAGAGACCCAGTACTTC.